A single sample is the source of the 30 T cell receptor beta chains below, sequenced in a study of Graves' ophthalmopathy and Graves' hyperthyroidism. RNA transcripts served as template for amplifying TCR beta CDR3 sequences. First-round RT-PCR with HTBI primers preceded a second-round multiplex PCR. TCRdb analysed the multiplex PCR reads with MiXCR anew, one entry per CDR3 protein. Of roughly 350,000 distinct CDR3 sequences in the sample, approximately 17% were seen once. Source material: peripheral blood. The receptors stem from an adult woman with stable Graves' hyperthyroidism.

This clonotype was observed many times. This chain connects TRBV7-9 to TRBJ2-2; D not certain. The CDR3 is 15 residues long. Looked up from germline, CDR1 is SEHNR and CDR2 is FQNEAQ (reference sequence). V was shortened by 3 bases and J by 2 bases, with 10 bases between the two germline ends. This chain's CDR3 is CASSFVPSNTGELFF. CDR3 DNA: TGTGCCAGCAGCTTTGTTCCGAGTAACACCGGGGAGCTGTTTTTT.

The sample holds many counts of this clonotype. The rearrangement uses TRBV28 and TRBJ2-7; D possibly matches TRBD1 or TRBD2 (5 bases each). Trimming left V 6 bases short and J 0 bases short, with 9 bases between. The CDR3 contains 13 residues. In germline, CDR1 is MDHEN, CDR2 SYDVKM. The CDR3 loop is CASSTGTSYEQYF. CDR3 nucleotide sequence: TGTGCCAGCAGCACCGGGACCTCCTACGAGCAGTACTTC.

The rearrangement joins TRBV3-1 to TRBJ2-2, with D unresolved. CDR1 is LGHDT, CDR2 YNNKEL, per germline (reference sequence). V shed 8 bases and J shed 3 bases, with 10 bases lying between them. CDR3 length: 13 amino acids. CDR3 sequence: CASGPRYTGELFF. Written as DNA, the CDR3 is TGTGCCAGCGGTCCTAGGTACACCGGGGAGCTGTTTTTT.

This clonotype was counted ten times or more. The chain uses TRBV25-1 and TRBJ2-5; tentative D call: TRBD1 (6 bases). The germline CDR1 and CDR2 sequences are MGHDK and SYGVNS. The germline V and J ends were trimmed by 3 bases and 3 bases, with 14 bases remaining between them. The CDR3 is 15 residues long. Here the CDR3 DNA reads TGTGCCAGCAGTGAGCAGGGGCTGGGAAAAGAGACCCAGTACTTC. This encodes CASSEQGLGKETQYF.

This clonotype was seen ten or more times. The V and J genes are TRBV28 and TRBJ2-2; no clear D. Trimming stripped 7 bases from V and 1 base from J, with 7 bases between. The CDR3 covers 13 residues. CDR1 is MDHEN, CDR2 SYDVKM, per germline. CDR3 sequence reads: CASTRQNTGELFF. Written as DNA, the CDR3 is TGTGCCAGCACCCGTCAGAACACCGGGGAGCTGTTTTTT.

For the CDR3, the DNA is TGTGCCAGCAGTTACCTACCCGACAGGGTTGGTGCCTACGAGCAGTACTTC. Protein: CASSYLPDRVGAYEQYF. This chain joins TRBV6-2 or TRBV6-3 and TRBJ2-7; 7 bases map to TRBD1. The V gene's germline CDR1 is MNHEY and CDR2 SVGEGT. This CDR3 contains 17 residues. After removal of 2 bases from V and 2 bases from J, the junction contained 12 bases not matched to a gene.

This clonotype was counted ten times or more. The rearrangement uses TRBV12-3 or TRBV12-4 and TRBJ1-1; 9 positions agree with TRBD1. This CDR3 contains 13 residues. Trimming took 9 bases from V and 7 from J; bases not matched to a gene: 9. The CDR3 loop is CASWGTGLSEAFF. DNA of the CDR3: TGTGCCAGTTGGGGGACAGGGTTGAGTGAAGCTTTCTTT.

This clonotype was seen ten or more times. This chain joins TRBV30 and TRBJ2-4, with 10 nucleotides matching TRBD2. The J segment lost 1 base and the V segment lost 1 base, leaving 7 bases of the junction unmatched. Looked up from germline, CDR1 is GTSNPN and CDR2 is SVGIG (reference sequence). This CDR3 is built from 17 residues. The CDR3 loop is CAWSGLAGVRAKNIQYF. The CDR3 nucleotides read TGTGCCTGGAGTGGGCTAGCGGGAGTTAGGGCCAAAAACATTCAGTACTTC. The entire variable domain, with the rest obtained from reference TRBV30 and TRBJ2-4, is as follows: SQTIHQWPATLVQPVGSPLSLECTVEGTSNPNLYWYRQAAGRGLQLLFYSVGIGQISSEVPQNLSASRPQDRQFILSSKKLLLSDSGFYLCAWSGLAGVRAKNIQYFGAGTRLSVL.

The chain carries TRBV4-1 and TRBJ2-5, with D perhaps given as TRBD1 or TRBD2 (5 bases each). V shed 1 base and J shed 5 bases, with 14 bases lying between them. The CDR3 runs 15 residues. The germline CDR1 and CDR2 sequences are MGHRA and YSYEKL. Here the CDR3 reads CASSQARLGDETQYF. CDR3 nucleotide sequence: TGCGCCAGCAGCCAAGCCCGGTTAGGGGACGAGACCCAGTACTTC.

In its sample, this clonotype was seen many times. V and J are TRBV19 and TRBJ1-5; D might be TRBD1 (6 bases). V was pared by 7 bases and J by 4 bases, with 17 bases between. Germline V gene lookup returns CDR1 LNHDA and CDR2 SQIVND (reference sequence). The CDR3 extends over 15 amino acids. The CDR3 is CASTSFGTTNQPQHF. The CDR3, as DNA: TGTGCCAGTACTTCCTTCGGGACAACAAATCAGCCCCAGCATTTT. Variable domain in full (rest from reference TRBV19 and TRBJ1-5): DGGITQSPKYLFRKEGQNVTLSCEQNLNHDAMYWYRQDPGQGLRLIYYSQIVNDFQKGDIAEGYSVSREKKESFPLTVTSAQKNPTAFYLCASTSFGTTNQPQHFGDGTRLSIL.

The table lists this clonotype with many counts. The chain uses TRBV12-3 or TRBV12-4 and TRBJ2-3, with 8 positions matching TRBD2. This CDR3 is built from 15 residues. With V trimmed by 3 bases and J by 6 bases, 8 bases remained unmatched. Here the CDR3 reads CASSLSGSNPDTQYF. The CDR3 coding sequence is TGTGCCAGCAGTTTGAGCGGGAGCAACCCTGATACGCAGTATTTT.

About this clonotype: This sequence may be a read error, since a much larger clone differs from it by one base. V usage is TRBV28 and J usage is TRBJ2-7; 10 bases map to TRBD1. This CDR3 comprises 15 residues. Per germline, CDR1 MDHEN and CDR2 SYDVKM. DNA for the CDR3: TGTGTCAGCACCACGCCCCCGGGACAGGGGTATGAGCAGTACTTC. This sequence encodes CVSTTPPGQGYEQYF.

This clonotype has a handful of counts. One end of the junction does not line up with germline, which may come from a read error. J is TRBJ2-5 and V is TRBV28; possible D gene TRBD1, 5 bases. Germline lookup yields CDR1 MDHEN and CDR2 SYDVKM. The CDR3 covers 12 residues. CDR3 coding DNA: TGTGCCAGTCAGTGGGGCGGAGAGGCCCAGTACTTC. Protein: CASQWGGEAQYF.

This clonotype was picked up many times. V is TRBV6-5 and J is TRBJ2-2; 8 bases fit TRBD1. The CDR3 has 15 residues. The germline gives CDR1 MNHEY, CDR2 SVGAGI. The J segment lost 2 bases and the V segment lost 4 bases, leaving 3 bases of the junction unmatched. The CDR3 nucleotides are TGTGCCAGCAGTTCGGACAGGGAAAACACCGGGGAGCTGTTTTTT. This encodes CASSSDRENTGELFF.

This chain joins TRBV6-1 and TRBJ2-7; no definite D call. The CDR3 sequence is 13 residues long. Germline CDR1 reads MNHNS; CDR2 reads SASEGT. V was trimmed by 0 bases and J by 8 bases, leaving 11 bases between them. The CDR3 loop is CASSEALGLQQYF. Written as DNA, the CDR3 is TGTGCCAGCAGTGAAGCTCTGGGTTTACAGCAGTACTTC.

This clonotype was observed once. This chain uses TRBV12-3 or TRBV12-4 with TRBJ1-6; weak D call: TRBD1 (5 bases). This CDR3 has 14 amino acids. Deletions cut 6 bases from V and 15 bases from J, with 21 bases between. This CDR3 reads CASSPQGGDSHLHF. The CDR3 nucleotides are TGTGCCAGCAGCCCCCAGGGCGGAGATTCGCACCTCCACTTT.

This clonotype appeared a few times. Here the CDR3 reads CASSRAGSQHEQYF. In nucleotides, the CDR3 is TGCGCCAGCAGCCGTGCAGGGTCTCAACACGAGCAGTACTTC. The chain has TRBV4-1 and TRBJ2-7, with D tentatively TRBD1 (5 bases). Germline V CDR1 and CDR2: MGHRA, YSYEKL. The CDR3 spans 14 residues. The V end lost 4 bases, the J end lost 5 bases, and 15 bases lay between the germline ends.

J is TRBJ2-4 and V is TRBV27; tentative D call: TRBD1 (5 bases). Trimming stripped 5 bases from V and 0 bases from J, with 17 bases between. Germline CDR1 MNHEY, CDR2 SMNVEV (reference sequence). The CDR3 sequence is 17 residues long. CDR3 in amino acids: CASSAGRGWVAKNIQYF. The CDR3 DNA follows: TGTGCCAGCAGTGCCGGTAGGGGTTGGGTAGCCAAAAACATTCAGTACTTC.

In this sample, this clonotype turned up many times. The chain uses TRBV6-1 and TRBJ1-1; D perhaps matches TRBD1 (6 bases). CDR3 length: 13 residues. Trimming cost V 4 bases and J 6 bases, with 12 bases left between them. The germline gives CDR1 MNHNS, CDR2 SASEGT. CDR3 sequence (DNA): TGTGCCAGCAGTGTAGGGGGTATAGCTGAAGCTTTCTTT. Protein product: CASSVGGIAEAFF.

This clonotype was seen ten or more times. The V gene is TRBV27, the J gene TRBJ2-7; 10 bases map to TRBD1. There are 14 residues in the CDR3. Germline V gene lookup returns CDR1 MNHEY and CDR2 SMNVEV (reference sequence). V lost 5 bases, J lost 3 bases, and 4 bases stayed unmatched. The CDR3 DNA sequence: TGTGCCAGCAGTATAAGGACAGGGGGCTACGAGCAGTACTTC. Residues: CASSIRTGGYEQYF.

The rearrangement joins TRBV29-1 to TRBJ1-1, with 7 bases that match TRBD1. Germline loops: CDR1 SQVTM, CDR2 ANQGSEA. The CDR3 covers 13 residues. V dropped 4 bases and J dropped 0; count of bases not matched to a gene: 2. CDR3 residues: CSVGTGVNTEAFF. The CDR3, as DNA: TGCAGCGTTGGGACAGGCGTGAACACTGAAGCTTTCTTT.

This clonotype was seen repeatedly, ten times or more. CDR3 sequence: CASGLGGPSSYEQYF. As DNA, the CDR3 is TGTGCTAGTGGTTTGGGGGGACCGAGCTCCTACGAGCAGTACTTC. The chain recombines TRBV12-5 with TRBJ2-7, with D possibly being TRBD1 or TRBD2 (5 bases each). Germline values: CDR1 LGHNT, CDR2 FRNRAP. The CDR3 loop spans 15 amino acids. Trimming took 1 base from V and 0 from J, leaving 10 bases between them.

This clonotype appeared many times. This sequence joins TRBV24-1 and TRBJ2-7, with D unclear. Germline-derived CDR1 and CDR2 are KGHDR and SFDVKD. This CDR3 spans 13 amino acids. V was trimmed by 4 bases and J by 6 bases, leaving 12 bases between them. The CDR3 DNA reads TGTGCCACCAGTGACTCAGTCCCCGGCGAGCAGTACTTC. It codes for CATSDSVPGEQYF.

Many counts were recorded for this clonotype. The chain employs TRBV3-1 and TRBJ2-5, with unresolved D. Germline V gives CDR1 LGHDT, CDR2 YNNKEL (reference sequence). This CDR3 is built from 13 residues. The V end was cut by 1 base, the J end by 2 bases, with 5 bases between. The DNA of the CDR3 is TGTGCCAGCAGCCAAGCGGTACAAGAGACCCAGTACTTC. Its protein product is CASSQAVQETQYF.

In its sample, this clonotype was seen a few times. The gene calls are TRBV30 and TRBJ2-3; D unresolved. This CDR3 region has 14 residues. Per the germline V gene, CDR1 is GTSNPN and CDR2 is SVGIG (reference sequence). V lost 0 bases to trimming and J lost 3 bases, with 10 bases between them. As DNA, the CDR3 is TGTGCCTGGAGTGTAGCTGGTGGAACAGATACGCAGTATTTT. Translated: CAWSVAGGTDTQYF.

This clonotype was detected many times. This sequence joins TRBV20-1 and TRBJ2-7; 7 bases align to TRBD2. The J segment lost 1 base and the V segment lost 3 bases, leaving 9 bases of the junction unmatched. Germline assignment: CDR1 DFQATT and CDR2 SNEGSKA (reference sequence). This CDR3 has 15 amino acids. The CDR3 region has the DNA TGCAGTGCTAGGCCCCTAGCGGCGATGTCCTACGAGCAGTACTTC. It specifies CSARPLAAMSYEQYF.

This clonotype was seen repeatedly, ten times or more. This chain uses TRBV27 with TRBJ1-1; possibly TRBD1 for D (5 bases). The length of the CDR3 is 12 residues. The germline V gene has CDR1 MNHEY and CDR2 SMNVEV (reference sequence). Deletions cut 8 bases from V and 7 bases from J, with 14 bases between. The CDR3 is CASQVRGGEAFF. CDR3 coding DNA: TGTGCCAGCCAGGTGCGGGGGGGTGAAGCTTTCTTT.

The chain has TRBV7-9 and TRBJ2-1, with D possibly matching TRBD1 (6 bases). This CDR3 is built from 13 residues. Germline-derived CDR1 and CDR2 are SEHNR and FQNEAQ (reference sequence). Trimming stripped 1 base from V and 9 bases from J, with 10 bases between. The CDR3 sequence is CASSLGTGLEQFF. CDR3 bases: TGTGCCAGCAGCTTAGGAACAGGGCTTGAGCAGTTCTTC.

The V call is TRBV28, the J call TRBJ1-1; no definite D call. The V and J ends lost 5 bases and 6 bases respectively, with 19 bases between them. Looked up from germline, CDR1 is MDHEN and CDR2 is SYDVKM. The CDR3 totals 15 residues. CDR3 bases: TGTGCCAGCAGTCCTAGTGATGTAAGTTCTTCTGAAGCTTTCTTT. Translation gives CASSPSDVSSSEAFF.

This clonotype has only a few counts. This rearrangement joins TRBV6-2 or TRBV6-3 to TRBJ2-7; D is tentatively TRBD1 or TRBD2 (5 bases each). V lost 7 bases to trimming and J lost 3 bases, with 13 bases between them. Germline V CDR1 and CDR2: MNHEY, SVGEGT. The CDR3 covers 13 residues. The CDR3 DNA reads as TGTGCCAGCATCGGGGACGGTGTCTACGAGCAGTACTTC. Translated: CASIGDGVYEQYF.